Following are 13 T cell receptor beta chains from one sample sequenced in a study of shared clonotypes between healthy human individuals. Produced via immunoSEQ multiplex PCR; TCRdb's table is partial and in-frame only. The sample yields about 1,900,000 clones, approximately 94% seen once. Positive CCR7 selection of CD45RO-negative cells yielded the naive CD8 cells, and terminally differentiated effector memory CD45RA+ cells were excluded. The specimen sequenced was naive CD8+ T cells sorted from blood. Every receptor here comes from a man aged 18 to 30 in good health.

The chain couples TRBV6-5 to TRBJ2-7; D may be TRBD1 (6 bases). V lost 11 bases, J lost 6 bases, and 20 bases lay in between. CDR3 length: 13 residues. Germline lookup yields CDR1 MNHEY and CDR2 SVGAGI. In DNA form, the CDR3 reads TGTGCCTCCGAAGGCCAGGGGCGCTCCGAGCAGTACTTC. The encoded protein is CASEGQGRSEQYF.

The chain carries TRBV6-1 and TRBJ2-7; no clear D. The CDR3 contains 13 residues. Deletions cut 7 bases from V and 0 bases from J, with 10 bases between. From germline, CDR1 is MNHNS and CDR2 SASEGT. In DNA, the CDR3 is TGTGCCAGCACCCCGTGGGACTCCTACGAGCAGTACTTC. It codes for CASTPWDSYEQYF.

V and J are TRBV7-8 and TRBJ2-1; 10 positions agree with TRBD2. From germline, CDR1 is SGHVS and CDR2 FQNEAQ. The J segment lost 4 bases and the V segment lost 1 base, leaving 7 bases of the junction unmatched. The CDR3 has 17 residues. CDR3 in amino acids: CASSLGSSGGPYNEQFF. In DNA form, the CDR3 reads TGTGCCAGCAGCTTAGGGAGTAGCGGGGGGCCTTACAATGAGCAGTTCTTC.

The rearrangement uses TRBV7-9 and TRBJ1-1; 10 bases align to TRBD1. This CDR3 has 13 amino acids. V lost 5 bases and J lost 7; bases outside the gene matches: 4. Germline CDR1 reads SEHNR; CDR2 reads FQNEAQ (reference sequence). CDR3 DNA sequence: TGTGCCAGCAGCCCGGACAGGGGGGGTGAAGCTTTCTTT. It is translated as CASSPDRGGEAFF.

The chain recombines TRBV19 with TRBJ2-3; TRBD1 agrees at 9 bases. The CDR3 consists of 15 residues. Trimming took 4 bases from V and 2 from J; bases not matched to a gene: 4. Per germline, CDR1 LNHDA and CDR2 SQIVND (reference sequence). The CDR3 loop is CASSTGQGYTDTQYF. Written as DNA, the CDR3 is TGTGCCAGTAGTACGGGACAGGGATACACAGATACGCAGTATTTT.

This rearrangement joins TRBV7-9 to TRBJ1-2; 8 bases match TRBD1. The CDR3 consists of 13 residues. Trimming cost V 5 bases and J 6 bases; bases outside gene matches: 5. CDR1 and CDR2 (germline): SEHNR, FQNEAQ (reference sequence). CDR3 DNA sequence: TGTGCCAGCAGCCCGGACAGGGCGGATGGCTACACCTTC. Translating gives CASSPDRADGYTF.

The chain links TRBV5-6 to TRBJ2-2, with a tentative D call TRBD2 (5 bases). The V gene lost 3 bases and the J gene lost 7 bases, with 10 bases spanning the gap. The CDR3 loop spans 13 amino acids. CDR1 and CDR2 (germline): SGHDT, YYEEEE. This CDR3 is CASSSGLGGELFF. The CDR3 bases are TGTGCCAGCAGCTCTGGACTGGGCGGGGAGCTGTTTTTT.

J is TRBJ2-3 and V is TRBV10-2; tentatively, D is TRBD2 (6 bases). V lost 6 bases to trimming and J lost 0 bases, with 10 bases between them. CDR1 is WSHSY and CDR2 is SAAADI in the germline V gene. The CDR3 extends over 14 amino acids. CDR3 sequence (DNA): TGCGCCAGCAGCATAGCGGCTAGCACAGATACGCAGTATTTT. It specifies CASSIAASTDTQYF.

The gene calls are TRBV5-6 and TRBJ2-1, with TRBD2 matching over 13 bases. Germline CDR1 is SGHDT and CDR2 is YYEEEE. V dropped 4 bases and J dropped 3; count of bases not matched to a gene: 4. The CDR3 covers 16 residues. CDR3 in DNA: TGTGCCAGCAGCACGGGACTAGCGGGATTCTACAATGAGCAGTTCTTC. The encoded protein is CASSTGLAGFYNEQFF.

The V and J genes are TRBV6-1 and TRBJ2-7; possibly TRBD1 for D (5 bases). The length of the CDR3 is 14 residues. CDR1 MNHNS and CDR2 SASEGT come from the germline V gene. The germline V and J ends were trimmed by 1 base and 2 bases, with 9 bases remaining between them. Here the CDR3 reads CASSEEGHAYEQYF. Here the CDR3 DNA reads TGTGCCAGCAGTGAAGAGGGGCACGCCTACGAGCAGTACTTC.

The V and J genes are TRBV7-9 and TRBJ2-7, with D perhaps matching TRBD1 (6 bases). Germline V gene sequence: CDR1 SEHNR, CDR2 FQNEAQ (reference sequence). This CDR3 contains 15 residues. The V and J ends lost 3 bases and 2 bases respectively, with 14 bases between them. The CDR3 sequence: CASSFSGQLPYEQYF. CDR3 sequence (DNA): TGTGCCAGCAGCTTCTCAGGACAGTTACCCTACGAGCAGTACTTC.

V is TRBV19 and J is TRBJ1-2, with 9 bases lining up with TRBD1. J lost 5 bases, V lost 0 bases, and 10 bases had no gene match. This CDR3 is 17 amino acids long. Germline V CDR1 and CDR2: LNHDA, SQIVND (reference sequence). As DNA, the CDR3 is TGTGCCAGTAGTATAGATCCTCAGGACAGGGGTTCGTATGGCTACACCTTC. This sequence encodes CASSIDPQDRGSYGYTF.

Notes on this clone: The sample has other DNA sequences that encode this CDR3 too. The chain links TRBV6-1 to TRBJ1-5; D gene unclear. Germline V gene sequence: CDR1 MNHNS, CDR2 SASEGT. The CDR3 is 11 amino acids. Trimming stripped 1 base from V and 10 bases from J, with 5 bases between. The CDR3 region is CASSEGQPQHF. The CDR3 DNA reads TGTGCCAGCAGTGAAGGACAACCCCAGCATTTT.